The T cell receptor beta chain described here comes from a study of blood T cell repertoires in COVID-19. Turning to the study itself: Samples came from the United States, Italy and Spain, spanning acute and convalescent COVID-19. Sources were T cells, B-cell-depleted T cells, or PBMCs; the material itself was cDNA or gDNA.

Original methodology: Reference gene primer amplification in the assay estimated nucleated cell counts. The repertoire was sequenced with immunoSEQ multiplex PCR; TCRdb's copy has only in-frame clones and lacks some. That table gives V, J and clone size, and the DNA gave D and trimming. The repertoire includes 150,000 to 180,000 clones, approximately 92% of them detected once, and more than 14% sits in the top ten. CDR1 is MNHNS, CDR2 SASEGT, per germline. V lost 2 bases, J lost 4 bases, and 12 bases lay in between. The CDR3 extends over 15 amino acids. The sequenced sample consisted of peripheral blood. The receptor was derived from a woman aged 40 to 49 with acute or convalescent COVID-19. The genes are TRBV6-1 and TRBJ1-5; D not resolved. The CDR3 nucleotides are TGTGCCAGCAGTGAAAGCCCCGGTAGAAATCAGCCCCAGCATTTT. Protein sequence: CASSESPGRNQPQHF.